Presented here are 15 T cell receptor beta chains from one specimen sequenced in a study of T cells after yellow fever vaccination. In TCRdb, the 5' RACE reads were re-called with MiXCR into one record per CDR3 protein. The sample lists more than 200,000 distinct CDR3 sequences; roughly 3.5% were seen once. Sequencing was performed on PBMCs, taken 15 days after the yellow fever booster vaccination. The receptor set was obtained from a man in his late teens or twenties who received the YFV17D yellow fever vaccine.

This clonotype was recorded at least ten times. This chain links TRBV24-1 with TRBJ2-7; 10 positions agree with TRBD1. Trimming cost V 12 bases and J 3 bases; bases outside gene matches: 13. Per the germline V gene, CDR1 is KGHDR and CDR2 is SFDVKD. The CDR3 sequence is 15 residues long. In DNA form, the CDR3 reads TGTGCCCCCCAGGCTCGGGACAGGGGACTCTACGAGCAGTACGTC. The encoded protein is CAPQARDRGLYEQYV.

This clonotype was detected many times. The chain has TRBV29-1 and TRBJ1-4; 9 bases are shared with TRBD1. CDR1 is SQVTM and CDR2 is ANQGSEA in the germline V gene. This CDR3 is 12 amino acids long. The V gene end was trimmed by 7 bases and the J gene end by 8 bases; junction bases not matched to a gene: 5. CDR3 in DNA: TGCAGCGCGGACAGGGGATCGGAAAAACTGTTTTTT. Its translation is CSADRGSEKLFF.

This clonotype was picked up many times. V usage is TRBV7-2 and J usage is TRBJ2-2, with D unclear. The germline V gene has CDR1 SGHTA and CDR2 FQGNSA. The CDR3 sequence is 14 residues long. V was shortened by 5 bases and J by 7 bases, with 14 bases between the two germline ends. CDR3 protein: CASSHVELVGELFF. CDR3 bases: TGTGCCAGCAGCCACGTGGAGCTCGTCGGGGAGCTGTTTTTT.

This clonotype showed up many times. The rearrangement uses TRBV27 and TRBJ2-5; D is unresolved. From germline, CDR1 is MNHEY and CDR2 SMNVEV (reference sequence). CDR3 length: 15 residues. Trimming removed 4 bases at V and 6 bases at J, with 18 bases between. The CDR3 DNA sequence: TGTGCCAGCAGTTCGAGTTGGAATACTGGAAAGACCCAGTACTTC. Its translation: CASSSSWNTGKTQYF.

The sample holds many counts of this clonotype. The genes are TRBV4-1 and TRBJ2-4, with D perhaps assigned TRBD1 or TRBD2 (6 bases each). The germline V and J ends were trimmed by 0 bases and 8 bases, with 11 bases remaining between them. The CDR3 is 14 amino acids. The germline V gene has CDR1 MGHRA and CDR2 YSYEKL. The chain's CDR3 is CASSQDRGGDIQYF. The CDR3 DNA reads TGCGCCAGCAGCCAAGACAGGGGAGGAGACATTCAGTACTTC.

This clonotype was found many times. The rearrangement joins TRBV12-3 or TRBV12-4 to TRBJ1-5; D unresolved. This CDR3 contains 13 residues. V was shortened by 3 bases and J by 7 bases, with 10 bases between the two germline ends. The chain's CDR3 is CASSFSFGQPQHF. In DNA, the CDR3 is TGTGCCAGCAGTTTTTCTTTCGGACAGCCCCAGCATTTT.

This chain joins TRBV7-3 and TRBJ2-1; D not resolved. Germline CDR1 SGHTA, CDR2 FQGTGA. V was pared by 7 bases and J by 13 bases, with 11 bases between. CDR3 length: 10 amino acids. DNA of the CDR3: TGTGCCAGCAACCCCGTCAACCAGTTCTTC. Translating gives CASNPVNQFF.

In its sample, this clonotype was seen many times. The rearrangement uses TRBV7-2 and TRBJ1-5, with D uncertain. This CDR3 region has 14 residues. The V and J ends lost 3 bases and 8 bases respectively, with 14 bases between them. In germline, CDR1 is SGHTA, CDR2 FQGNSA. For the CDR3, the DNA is TGTGCCAGCAGCTTCGTGGGGATTCGGGAGCCCCAGCATTTT. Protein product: CASSFVGIREPQHF.

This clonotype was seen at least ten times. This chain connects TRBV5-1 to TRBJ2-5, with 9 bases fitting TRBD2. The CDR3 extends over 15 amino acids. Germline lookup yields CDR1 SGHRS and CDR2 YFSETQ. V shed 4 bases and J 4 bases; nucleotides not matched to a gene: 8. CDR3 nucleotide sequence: TGCGCCAGCAGCGGGGGCGCGGGGGGGCCAGAGACCCAGTACTTC. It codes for CASSGGAGGPETQYF.

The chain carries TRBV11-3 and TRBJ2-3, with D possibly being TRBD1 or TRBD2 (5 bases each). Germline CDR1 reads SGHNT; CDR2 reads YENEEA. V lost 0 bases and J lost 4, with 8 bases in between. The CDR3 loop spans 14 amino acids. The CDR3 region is CASSLDPGPDTQYF. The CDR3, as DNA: TGTGCCAGCAGCTTAGATCCGGGGCCAGATACGCAGTATTTT.

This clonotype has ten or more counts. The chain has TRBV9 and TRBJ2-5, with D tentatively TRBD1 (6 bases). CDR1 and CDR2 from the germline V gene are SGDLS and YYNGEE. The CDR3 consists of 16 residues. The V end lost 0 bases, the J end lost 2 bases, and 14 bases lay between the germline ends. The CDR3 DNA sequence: TGTGCCAGCAGCGTAGCAGGGGCACTCCTACAAGAGACCCAGTACTTC. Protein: CASSVAGALLQETQYF.

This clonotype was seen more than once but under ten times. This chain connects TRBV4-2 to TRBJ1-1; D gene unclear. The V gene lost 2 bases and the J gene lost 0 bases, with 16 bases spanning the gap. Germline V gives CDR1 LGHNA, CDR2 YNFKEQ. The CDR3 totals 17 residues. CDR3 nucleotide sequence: TGTGCCAGCAGCCAACTAACAAAGGGCAGCCTGAACACTGAAGCTTTCTTT. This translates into CASSQLTKGSLNTEAFF.

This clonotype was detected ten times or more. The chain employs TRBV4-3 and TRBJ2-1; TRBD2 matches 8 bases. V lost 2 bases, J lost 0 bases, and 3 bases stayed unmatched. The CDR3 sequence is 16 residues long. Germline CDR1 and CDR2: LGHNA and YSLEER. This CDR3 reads CASSQIAGSSYNEQFF. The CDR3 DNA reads TGCGCCAGCAGCCAAATAGCGGGGAGCTCCTACAATGAGCAGTTCTTC.

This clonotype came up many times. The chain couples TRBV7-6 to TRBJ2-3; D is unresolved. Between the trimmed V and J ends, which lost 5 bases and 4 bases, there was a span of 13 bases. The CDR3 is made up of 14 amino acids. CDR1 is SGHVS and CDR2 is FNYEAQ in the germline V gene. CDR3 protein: CASSPVAGSDTQYF. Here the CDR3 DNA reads TGTGCCAGCAGCCCGGTCGCCGGCTCAGATACGCAGTATTTT.

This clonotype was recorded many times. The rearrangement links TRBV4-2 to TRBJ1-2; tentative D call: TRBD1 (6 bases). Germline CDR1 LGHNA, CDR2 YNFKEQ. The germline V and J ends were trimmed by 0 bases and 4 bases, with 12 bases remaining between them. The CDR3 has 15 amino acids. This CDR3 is CASSQDQGQPYGYTF. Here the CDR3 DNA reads TGTGCCAGCAGCCAAGATCAAGGACAGCCCTATGGCTACACCTTC.